The count of the clone carrying this T cell receptor (beta chain) is one. V trimming: 6 bases; J trimming: 4 bases; junction bases outside the gene matches: 15. The CDR3 length is 17 residues. Germline V CDR1 and CDR2: SGHRS, YFSETQ. This entry comes from a study of blood T cell repertoires in COVID-19. Overall study: Samples of COVID-19 (acute and convalescent) were obtained from the United States, Italy and Spain.

Clones were read by immunoSEQ multiplex PCR, and TCRdb kept only the in-frame ones, dropping some. The table records tens of thousands of clones, roughly 84% of them present only once. The sequencing input was peripheral blood. The chain couples TRBV5-1 to TRBJ2-7, with 11 bases lining up with TRBD2. This receptor was obtained from an elderly woman in a cohort sampled during active or convalescent COVID-19. The CDR3 nucleotides are TGCGCCAGCACCCAATCCGCCGGGACTAGCGGAATTTACGAGCAGTACTTC. Protein sequence: CASTQSAGTSGIYEQYF.